The present T cell receptor beta chain was sequenced within a study of blood T cells in healthy people across ages. Study conclusions and caveats: With age, beta diversity per million T cells declined roughly linearly, significantly by approximately 40.

Note on this clonotype: No antigen is known for it.

Next came a second PCR, run for about 6 to 12 cycles, which used a sample-barcoded 5' primer along with a J-beta primer mix. A tag from a template-switch adaptor with 12 random nucleotides marked each cDNA molecule. TCRdb analysed the 5' RACE reads with MiXCR anew, one entry per CDR3 protein. The sample lists 500,000 to 600,000 distinct CDR3 sequences; 25% to 30% were seen once. The extraction recovered at least 5 micrograms of total RNA per sample. Between the trimmed V and J ends, which lost 6 bases and 8 bases, there was a span of 26 bases. CDR1 MDHEN and CDR2 SYDVKM come from the germline V gene. This CDR3 has 16 residues.

Specimen: blood. V is TRBV28 and J is TRBJ2-7; weak D call: TRBD2 (7 bases). This clonotype was sampled from a woman aged 70-85 years in good health. The CDR3 nucleotides read TGTGCCAGCAGCTTCTCCCGAGGGGGGGGCGTATACAAGCAGTACTTC. Its translation is CASSFSRGGGVYKQYF.